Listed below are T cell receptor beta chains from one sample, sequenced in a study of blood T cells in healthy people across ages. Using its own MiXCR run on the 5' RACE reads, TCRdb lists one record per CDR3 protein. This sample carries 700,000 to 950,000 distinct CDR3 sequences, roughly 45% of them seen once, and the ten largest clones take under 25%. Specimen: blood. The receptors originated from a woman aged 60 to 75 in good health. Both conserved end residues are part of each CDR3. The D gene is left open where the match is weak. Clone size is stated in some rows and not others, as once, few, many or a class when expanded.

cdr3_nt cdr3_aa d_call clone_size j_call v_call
TGTGCGACCCAGGGGGGGGGCCGGGATGAACAGTTCTTC CATQGGGRDEQFF . few TRBJ2-1 TRBV6-5
TGTGCCAGCAGTTACGACTACTCCTACGAGCAGTACTTC CASSYDYSYEQYF . . TRBJ2-7 TRBV6-2/TRBV6-3
TGTGCCAGCAGTGATACCTCGACTAGTGGGGGATGGGAGACCCAGTACTTC CASSDTSTSGGWETQYF . few TRBJ2-5 TRBV7-9
TGTGCCAGCAGTTTAGCGTTTTTGGGACTAGCGGGAGCCTACGAGCAGTACTTC CASSLAFLGLAGAYEQYF TRBD2 . TRBJ2-7 TRBV28
TGCAGCGTTGAAAAAGGACAGGGGGTCGAGCAGTACTTC CSVEKGQGVEQYF TRBD1 . TRBJ2-7 TRBV29-1
TGTGCCAGCAGCGCAGGAAGCGGGGGGGGAATCTACGAGCAGTACTTC CASSAGSGGGIYEQYF TRBD2 . TRBJ2-7 TRBV9
TGTGCCAGCAGTGACTCGCCCGGAGACTACGAGCAGTACTTC CASSDSPGDYEQYF . . TRBJ2-7 TRBV6-5
TGCAGTGCCTTGCGGGGAGCGGGCGGGGGGACAGATACGCAGTATTTT CSALRGAGGGTDTQYF TRBD2 . TRBJ2-3 TRBV20-1
TGTGCCAGCAGCTCCCAGGGGCAAATCGATACGCAGTATTTT CASSSQGQIDTQYF . many TRBJ2-3 TRBV6-5
TGTGCCAGCAGCCAAGGGGACAGGAGCTATGGCTACACCTTC CASSQGDRSYGYTF TRBD1 . TRBJ1-2 TRBV3-1
TGCAGTGCTAGAGATGAAGGTAGCGGGGGGTTTTCCTACAATGAGCAGTTCTTC CSARDEGSGGFSYNEQFF TRBD2 few TRBJ2-1 TRBV20-1
TGTGCCAGCACCGAACAGGGAAACTATGGCTACACCTTC CASTEQGNYGYTF . few TRBJ1-2 TRBV7-9
TGTGCCAGCAGTTTAGGGACTAGCGGGAGAGGGGAGACCCAGTACTTC CASSLGTSGRGETQYF TRBD2 few TRBJ2-5 TRBV7-2
TGCAGTGCTAGGAAGCAGGTCTCCTACGAGCAGTACTTC CSARKQVSYEQYF . . TRBJ2-7 TRBV20-1
TGCAGTGCTAGGGTTTCCAATTTCGGAGAGACCCAGTACTTC CSARVSNFGETQYF . . TRBJ2-5 TRBV20-1
TGCAGTGCTACTAAGCTAGCGGGAGGCCTTAGCGAGCAGTACTTC CSATKLAGGLSEQYF TRBD2 few TRBJ2-7 TRBV20-1
TGTGCCAGCAGCTTAGTTCCGGGGACTGAAGCTTTCTTT CASSLVPGTEAFF . . TRBJ1-1 TRBV7-9
TGCAGTGCCGTCTCCTGGGAGCGTATAAATGAGCAGTTCTTC CSAVSWERINEQFF . . TRBJ2-1 TRBV20-1
TGTGCCAGCAGCCCCCGGGGCAGGTCCTGTGAAGCTTTCTTT CASSPRGRSCEAFF . few TRBJ1-1 TRBV4-2
TGTGCCAGCAGCTCCATGAGCGGGGGGTCTTTGAATGAGCAGTTCTTC CASSSMSGGSLNEQFF TRBD2 . TRBJ2-1 TRBV7-9
TGTGCCAGCAGCCCGCGGACTAGCGGGAGGGCCTTTCACAATGAGCAGTTCTTC CASSPRTSGRAFHNEQFF TRBD2 many TRBJ2-1 TRBV7-2
TGTGCCAGCAGCGCCGCCGGGACAGGGGGTGGTTCACCCCTCCACTTT CASSAAGTGGGSPLHF TRBD1 few TRBJ1-6 TRBV9
TGTGCCAGCAGCTTAGCACAGGGGGCCTTCCACAATGAGCAGTTCTTC CASSLAQGAFHNEQFF TRBD1 once TRBJ2-1 TRBV7-2
TGCGGCAGCAGCCAAGGGACAGGGGGCACAGTCACTGAAGCTTTCTTT CGSSQGTGGTVTEAFF TRBD1 . TRBJ1-1 TRBV5-1
TGTGCCAGCAGCTTAGATCGGCCCCCCGGGGAGCTGTTTTTT CASSLDRPPGELFF . . TRBJ2-2 TRBV7-9
TGTGCCAGCAGTTTATCCCCAAGTTGGGGAGAGGGTTATGGCTACACCTTC CASSLSPSWGEGYGYTF . . TRBJ1-2 TRBV28
TGTGCCAGCAGCGTAGTCCAACAGGGGGACTATGGCTACACCTTC CASSVVQQGDYGYTF TRBD1 . TRBJ1-2 TRBV9
TGTGCCAGCAGCTTAATACAGGGATATTCTTTCTTT CASSLIQGYSFF . . TRBJ1-1 TRBV7-9
TGTGCCAGCAGGATCACAGGGGGTGGAGAGACCCAGTTCTTC CASRITGGGETQFF TRBD1 . TRBJ2-1 TRBV11-2
TGTGCCAGCAGTCCCGTGGGCCAAACCACCGAGGCTGGGGCCAACGTCCTGACTTTC CASSPVGQTTEAGANVLTF . . TRBJ2-6 TRBV6-4
TGCGCCAGCAGCCAAGAGGGGACAGGGGTGAGGAACACTGAAGCTTTCTTT CASSQEGTGVRNTEAFF TRBD1 few TRBJ1-1 TRBV4-3
TGTGCCAGCAGCGTAGCCCCAGACAGAACCCACGAGCAGTACTTC CASSVAPDRTHEQYF . . TRBJ2-7 TRBV9
TGCGCCAGCAGCTGGGAGCTAGCGGGAGGAAAGGGGCAGTACTTC CASSWELAGGKGQYF TRBD2 . TRBJ2-7 TRBV5-1
TGTGCCAGCAGCTTAGTGGAGGGCCTAAGTACAGATACGCAGTATTTT CASSLVEGLSTDTQYF . many TRBJ2-3 TRBV7-2
TGCAGTGCTAGAGACCAGGGTTCGAGTCAGCTCCAGCATTTT CSARDQGSSQLQHF . . TRBJ1-5 TRBV20-1
TGTGCCAGTAGTATAGAGGCGGGCTACACCTTC CASSIEAGYTF . . TRBJ1-2 TRBV19
TGTGCCACCAGCAGAGCTCGTGCAGGGTGGGGTATAGAGACCCAGTACTTC CATSRARAGWGIETQYF . . TRBJ2-5 TRBV15
TGTGCCTGGATTGCAGCTAGCGGGGGGGAAACCGGGGAGCTGTTTTTT CAWIAASGGETGELFF TRBD2 . TRBJ2-2 TRBV30
TGTGCCAGCAGCGTAGGGTGGGACAGGGGGTTCAATCAGCCCCAGCATTTT CASSVGWDRGFNQPQHF TRBD1 . TRBJ1-5 TRBV9
TGCAGCGGTGAGTCCGGGACAGGCACTTTCAGAGCTTTCTTT CSGESGTGTFRAFF TRBD1 . TRBJ1-1 TRBV29-1
TGTGCCAGCAGCTTGTCCAGACAGGCCTACGAGCAGTACTTC CASSLSRQAYEQYF . . TRBJ2-7 TRBV5-6
TGTGCCAGCAGCCGCGAAGGGGCAGCCGGAGCGTGGGAGCAGTACTTC CASSREGAAGAWEQYF . . TRBJ2-7 TRBV7-3
TGCAGTGCTAGAAGGGGGACAGGGGGCTCGACAGATACGCAGTATTTT CSARRGTGGSTDTQYF TRBD1 few TRBJ2-3 TRBV20-1
TGTGCCACCAGTGACCGGACAAGCACCTACGAGCAGTACTTC CATSDRTSTYEQYF . . TRBJ2-7 TRBV24-1
TGCAGTGCGCCCCGGGACTTCTCCTACAATGGGCAGTTCTTC CSAPRDFSYNGQFF . few TRBJ2-1 TRBV20-1
TGCAGTGCACCGACTAGCGGGACACAAGAGACCCAGTACTTC CSAPTSGTQETQYF TRBD2 few TRBJ2-5 TRBV20-1
TGTGTCAGTAGCCCGGGACAGGGGGCCTACGAGCAGTACTTC CVSSPGQGAYEQYF TRBD1 . TRBJ2-7 TRBV19
TGTGCCATCAAAGTAGAGACAAAGAACACTGAAGCTTTCTTT CAIKVETKNTEAFF . . TRBJ1-1 TRBV10-3
TGTGCCAGCAGCCCAAAGCCAAGCAATCAGCCCCAGCATTTT CASSPKPSNQPQHF . . TRBJ1-5 TRBV7-6
TGTGCCAGCAGCCTAGGGGCGGACAGTGAGCAGTACTTC CASSLGADSEQYF . few TRBJ2-5 TRBV7-2
TGTGCCAGCAGTGTAAATCAGGGGAACGGCTACACCTTC CASSVNQGNGYTF . . TRBJ1-2 TRBV28
TGTGCCAGCAGCGGGACTAGCGGGAGTATCACCTACGAGCAGTACTTC CASSGTSGSITYEQYF TRBD2 few TRBJ2-7 TRBV14
TGCAGCGTCGAGCCCAGGCCGGATACGCAGTATTTT CSVEPRPDTQYF . . TRBJ2-3 TRBV29-1
TGTGCCAGCAGCCCCCGGACAGGGGCCCACAATGAGCAGTACTTC CASSPRTGAHNEQYF TRBD1 . TRBJ2-7 TRBV3-1
TGTGCCAGCAGCTTAGCCGGACAGGGGAACTATGAGCAGTACTTC CASSLAGQGNYEQYF TRBD1 . TRBJ2-5 TRBV7-8